This TCR beta chain was identified in a study of shared clonotypes between healthy human individuals (dated by TCRdb to about 2020). As for the study more broadly: A couple of women and a few men aged 18 to 49 years were included in the cohort. Leukapheresis yielded between about 0.94 and 9 billion PBMCs per donor. Libraries were prepared and TCR repertoires were sequenced by different laboratories using diverse techniques, in order to increase sequencing depth and limit assay-specific biases. For each donor, three plates each were used for CD4 naive and CD4 memory, two plates were used for CD8 naive, and one plate was used for CD8 memory. To estimate repertoire size and how much clonotypes are shared between individuals, the study performed deep sequencing of blood TCR repertoires from roughly five healthy adults. Broad study findings and their caveats: Pairwise subsampling led to the expectation that sequencing depth would affect the degree of clonotype sharing among donors. Only blood was sampled, and tissue TCR repertoires likely differ from those in blood. Compared with non-shared clonotypes, clonotypes shared by all four sorted-subset donors had higher generation probabilities. Approximately 5% of naive CD4, 3% to 4% of naive CD8, 2.3% of memory CD4, and more than 0.35% of memory CD8 clonotypes were shared across several donors. Larger estimated clonotype richness was generally found for naive subsets than for memory subsets. The small number of donors limited the genetic and exposure-history diversity represented. Rarefaction of sorted-subset datasets indicated incomplete sequencing despite the large sequencing depth.

Comments on this clone: The specificity of this receptor is unknown. No qualities accompany the bases; no much larger clone lies one base away.

Healthy HIV-negative adults with no recently reported acute infections or vaccinations were included as donors. Only Caucasian adults living in Nashville, Tennessee, USA were represented among the donors. CD4+ T cells were enriched through magnetic negative selection, after which naive cells were positively selected on CD45RA and the remaining negative fraction served as the memory subset. After blood collection by leukapheresis, PBMCs were isolated using Ficoll-Histopaque density gradient centrifugation and then cryopreserved in the vapor phase of liquid nitrogen. Analytical flow cytometry was used to check the purity and quantity of each magnetically sorted T cell population. Genomic DNA was isolated from every sorted fraction and measured by UV absorbance on a Nanodrop 2000c. Using the deep immunoSEQ assay, TCR CDR3 regions were amplified from genomic DNA by multiplex PCR. Genomic DNA extracted from each cell subset was distributed evenly over all wells of several immunoSEQ 96-well plates, and each plate served as one replicate. For sorted subsets, approximately 210 ng of genomic DNA, equivalent to around 31,000 T cell genomes, went into each replicate PCR. Purified libraries were measured with a Qubit 3.0 fluorometer, size-checked on a Bioanalyzer 2100, and measured again with the KAPA Library Quantification kit. Every immunoSEQ 96-well plate was sequenced on a dedicated single-read 150-cycle Illumina NextSeq 550 flow cell. Turning to the authors' computational methods: Because the immunoSEQ output included only junctional sequences and no quality scores, the filtering could not be the same as the filtering used for full-length reads. To assign V/J genes and CDR3, sequences were annotated against IMGT germline references using PyIR, a Python wrapper for IgBLAST v1.9. Reads with weak V/J assignments (E-value above 1e-6), missing CDR3, stop codons, out-of-frame junctions, or ambiguous translated residues were removed. V3J clonotypes were defined as sequences sharing an identical inferred V gene, J gene, and CDR3 amino acid sequence. Percentage overlap between repertoires was computed as shared unique clonotypes divided by the size of the smaller repertoire. Repertoire richness was assessed with RTK rarefaction, the Chao1 estimator, and Recon v2.1 estimates of unobserved clonotypes. For all TCRbeta clonotypes obtained by the gDNA method from several donors, generation probabilities were computed with OLGA. TCRdb took over this immuneACCESS table, retaining in-frame rearrangements with V and J assigned. Such tables are incomplete; in checked studies, under half of the missing clones stem from an unresolved V gene, and the remainder is unexplained. D and trimming were read from the DNA, whereas the V and J calls and clone size are those reported in that table. A total of some 2,500,000 clones appear in this sample, 90% to 95% of them only once. The ten most abundant clones make up about 0.39% of the sample.

What was sequenced was naive CD4+ T cells from PBMCs. The intended sense of this specimen's cell subset or site label: CD45RA+ positively selected. The receptor's source is a man younger than 30 in good health. Some clones in this sample may be carry-over from other donors' samples.

Read as DNA, the sequence is TGTGCCAGTAGTATAGGGGCAGCAGGGGTCTACACCGGGGAGCTGTTTTTT. Its product reads: CASSIGAAGVYTGELFF. The chain uses TRBV19 and TRBJ2-2, with TRBD1 tentatively as D gene (6 bases match). The germline ends are 15 bases apart after V is trimmed by 1 base and J by 3 bases. According to the germline V gene (reference sequence), CDR1 reads LNHDA and CDR2 reads SQIVND. The CDR3 starts with the cysteine, ends with the phenylalanine, and has 17 residues. The DNA shown is the 51-base CDR3, in frame from base 1.